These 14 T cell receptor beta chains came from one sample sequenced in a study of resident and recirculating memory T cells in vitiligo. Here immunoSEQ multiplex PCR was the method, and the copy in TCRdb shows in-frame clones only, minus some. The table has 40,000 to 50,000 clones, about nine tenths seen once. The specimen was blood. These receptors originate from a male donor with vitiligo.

CDR3 sequence (DNA): TGTGCCACCAGCAGCACAGGCTCCGAGCAGTACTTC. Translation gives CATSSTGSEQYF. The chain couples TRBV15 to TRBJ2-7, with D tentatively TRBD1 (5 bases). The CDR3 has 12 residues. The germline V gene has CDR1 LNHNV and CDR2 YYDKDF (reference sequence). Trimming removed 3 bases from V and 6 bases from J, with 9 bases in between.

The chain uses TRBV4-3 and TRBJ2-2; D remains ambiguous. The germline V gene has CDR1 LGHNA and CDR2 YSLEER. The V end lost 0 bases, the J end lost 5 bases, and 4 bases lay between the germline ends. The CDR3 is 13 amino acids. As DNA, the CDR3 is TGCGCCAGCAGCCAAGACCAGACCGGGGAGCTGTTTTTT. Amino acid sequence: CASSQDQTGELFF.

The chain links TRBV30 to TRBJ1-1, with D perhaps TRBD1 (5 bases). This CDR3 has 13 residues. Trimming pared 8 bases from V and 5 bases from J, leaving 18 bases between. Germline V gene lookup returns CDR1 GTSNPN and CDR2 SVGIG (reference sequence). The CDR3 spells CARGAGGRTEAFF. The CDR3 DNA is TGTGCCCGCGGGGCCGGGGGACGTACTGAAGCTTTCTTT.

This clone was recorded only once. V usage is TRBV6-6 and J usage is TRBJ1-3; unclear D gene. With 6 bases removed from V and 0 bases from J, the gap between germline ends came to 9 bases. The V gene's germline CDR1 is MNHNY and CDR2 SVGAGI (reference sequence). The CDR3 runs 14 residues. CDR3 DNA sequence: TGTGCCAGCAGACCAAGGAGCTCTGGAAACACCATATATTTT. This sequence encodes CASRPRSSGNTIYF.

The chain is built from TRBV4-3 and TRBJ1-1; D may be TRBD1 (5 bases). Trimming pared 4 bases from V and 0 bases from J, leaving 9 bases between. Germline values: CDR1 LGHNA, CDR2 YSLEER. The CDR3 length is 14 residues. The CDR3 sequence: CASSPGHLNTEAFF. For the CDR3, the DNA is TGCGCCAGCAGCCCTGGACACCTGAACACTGAAGCTTTCTTT.

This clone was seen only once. Here the CDR3 reads CASSPLGHEQYF. The CDR3 DNA sequence: TGTGCCAGCAGCCCGCTGGGCCACGAGCAGTACTTC. The chain recombines TRBV7-8 with TRBJ2-7; no clear D. V was cut by 5 bases and J by 5 bases, with 10 bases left in between. CDR3 length: 12 residues. Looked up from germline, CDR1 is SGHVS and CDR2 is FQNEAQ.

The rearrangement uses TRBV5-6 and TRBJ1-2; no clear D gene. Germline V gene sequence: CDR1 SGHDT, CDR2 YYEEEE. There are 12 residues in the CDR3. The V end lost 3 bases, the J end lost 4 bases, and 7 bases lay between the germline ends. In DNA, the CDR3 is TGTGCCAGCAGCTCAGGTGCCTATGGCTACACCTTC. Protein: CASSSGAYGYTF.

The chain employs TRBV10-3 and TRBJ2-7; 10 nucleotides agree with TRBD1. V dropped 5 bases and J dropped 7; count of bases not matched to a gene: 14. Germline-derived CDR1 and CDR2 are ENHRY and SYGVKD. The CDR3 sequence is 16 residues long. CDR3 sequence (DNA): TGTGCCATCAGTCACAACGGACAGGGGGGGAGTCGGGAGCAGTACTTC. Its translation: CAISHNGQGGSREQYF.

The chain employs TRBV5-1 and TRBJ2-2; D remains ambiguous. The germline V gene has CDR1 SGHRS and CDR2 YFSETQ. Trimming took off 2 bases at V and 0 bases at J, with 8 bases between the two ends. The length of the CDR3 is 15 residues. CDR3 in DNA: TGCGCCAGCAGCTTATACGCGGCGAACACCGGGGAGCTGTTTTTT. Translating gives CASSLYAANTGELFF.

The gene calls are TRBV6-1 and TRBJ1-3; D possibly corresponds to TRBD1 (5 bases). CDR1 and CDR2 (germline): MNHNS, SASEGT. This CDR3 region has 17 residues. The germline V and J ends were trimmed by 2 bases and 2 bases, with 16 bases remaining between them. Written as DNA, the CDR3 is TGTGCCAGCAGTGAACCGGCCGCAGGGTCGGCTGGAAACACCATATATTTT. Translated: CASSEPAAGSAGNTIYF.

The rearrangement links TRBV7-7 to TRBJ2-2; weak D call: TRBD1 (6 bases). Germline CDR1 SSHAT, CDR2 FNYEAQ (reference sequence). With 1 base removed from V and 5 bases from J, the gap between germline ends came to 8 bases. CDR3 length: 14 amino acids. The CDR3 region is CASSLDQGTGELFF. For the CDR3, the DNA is TGTGCCAGCAGCTTAGACCAGGGGACCGGGGAGCTGTTTTTT.

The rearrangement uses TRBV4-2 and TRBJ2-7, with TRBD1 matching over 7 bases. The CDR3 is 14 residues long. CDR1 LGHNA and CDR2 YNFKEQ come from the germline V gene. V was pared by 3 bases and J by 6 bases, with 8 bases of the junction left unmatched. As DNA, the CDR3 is TGTGCCAGCAGCCACGAGACAGGGACCTTCGAGCAGTACTTC. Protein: CASSHETGTFEQYF.

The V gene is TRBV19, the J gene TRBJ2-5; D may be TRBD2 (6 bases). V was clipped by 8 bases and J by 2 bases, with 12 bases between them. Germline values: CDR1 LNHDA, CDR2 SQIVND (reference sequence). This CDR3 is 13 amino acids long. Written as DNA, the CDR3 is TGTGCCAGTTCGGAGGGGAGGCAAGAGACCCAGTACTTC. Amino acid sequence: CASSEGRQETQYF.

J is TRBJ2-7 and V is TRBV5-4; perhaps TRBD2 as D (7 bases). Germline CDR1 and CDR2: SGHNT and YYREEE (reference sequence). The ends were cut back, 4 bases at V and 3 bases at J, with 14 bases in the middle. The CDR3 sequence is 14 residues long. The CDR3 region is CASSQGGGGYEQYF. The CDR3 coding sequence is TGTGCCAGCAGCCAAGGAGGGGGGGGCTACGAGCAGTACTTC.